These 21 T cell receptor beta chains were sequenced from one sample in a study of blood T cell repertoires in COVID-19. Some clones are missing from TCRdb's copy, which holds only in-frame ones; the method was immunoSEQ multiplex PCR. In the table there are tens of thousands of clones, 76% of which are singletons. The sample was peripheral blood. Receptors originate from a woman aged 45-59 years with active or convalescent COVID-19.

The chain couples TRBV30 to TRBJ2-7; 13 nucleotides line up with TRBD2. The CDR3 covers 15 residues. In germline, CDR1 is GTSNPN, CDR2 SVGIG (reference sequence). The V and J ends lost 3 bases and 2 bases, in that order; junction bases with no gene match: 4. This CDR3 is CAWSGLAGEPYEQYF. DNA of the CDR3: TGTGCCTGGAGCGGACTAGCGGGAGAGCCCTACGAGCAGTACTTC.

V and J are TRBV7-8 and TRBJ1-1; D is uncertain. CDR1 is SGHVS and CDR2 is FQNEAQ in the germline V gene. The ends were cut back, 6 bases at V and 5 bases at J, with 10 bases in the middle. This CDR3 region has 12 residues. This CDR3 reads CASSPRRTEAFF. The CDR3 region has the DNA TGTGCCAGCAGTCCCAGGAGGACTGAAGCTTTCTTT.

This clone was observed a few times. V and J are TRBV27 and TRBJ2-2; 9 nucleotides match TRBD1. With V trimmed by 8 bases and J by 12 bases, 13 bases remained unmatched. The V gene's germline CDR1 is MNHEY and CDR2 SMNVEV (reference sequence). This CDR3 comprises 14 residues. CDR3 amino acids: CASGTTGGGWKLFF. The CDR3 DNA reads as TGTGCCAGCGGCACGACAGGGGGGGGCTGGAAGCTGTTTTTT.

The rearrangement links TRBV25-1 to TRBJ2-2; possibly TRBD1 for D (5 bases). Germline loops: CDR1 MGHDK, CDR2 SYGVNS. V shed 3 bases and J shed 3 bases, with 5 bases lying between them. This CDR3 has 13 residues. The CDR3 is CASSDRDTGELFF. CDR3 nucleotides: TGTGCCAGCAGTGACAGGGACACCGGGGAGCTGTTTTTT.

V usage is TRBV25-1 and J usage is TRBJ2-7, with TRBD2 matching over 7 bases. From germline, CDR1 is MGHDK and CDR2 SYGVNS. V lost 5 bases to trimming and J lost 4 bases; unmatched junction nucleotides: 8. This CDR3 has 14 amino acids. CDR3: CASSMAGGRYEQYF. The CDR3 DNA sequence: TGTGCCAGCAGTATGGCCGGCGGGAGATACGAGCAGTACTTC.

This clone was recorded once. This chain joins TRBV4-3 and TRBJ2-3, with TRBD2 identical over 7 bases. Per the germline V gene, CDR1 is LGHNA and CDR2 is YSLEER. The junction had 5 bases not matched to a gene; V was cut back by 3 bases and J by 2 bases. The CDR3 is made up of 15 amino acids. The CDR3 loop is CASSHRGSSTDTQYF. In DNA form, the CDR3 reads TGCGCCAGCAGCCACCGCGGGAGCTCCACAGATACGCAGTATTTT.

CDR3 coding DNA: TGTGCCAACTTCCGTGGACAGGGGGCGTTACCGAACACCGGGGAGCTGTTTTTT. Translated, it gives CANFRGQGALPNTGELFF. The V and J genes are TRBV19 and TRBJ2-2; TRBD1 matches 11 bases. CDR1 and CDR2 (germline): LNHDA, SQIVND (reference sequence). With 10 bases clipped from V and 0 bases from J, the junction kept 13 bases outside the gene matches. The CDR3 loop spans 18 amino acids.

J is TRBJ1-1 and V is TRBV19, with D possibly being TRBD1 (5 bases). Deletions cut 6 bases from V and 1 base from J, with 9 bases between. Germline CDR1 and CDR2: LNHDA and SQIVND (reference sequence). CDR3 length equals 13 residues. CDR3 residues: CASRWGGNTEAFF. CDR3 bases: TGTGCCAGTAGGTGGGGCGGGAACACTGAAGCTTTCTTT.

The rearrangement uses TRBV7-3 and TRBJ2-2; D not resolved. Between the trimmed V and J ends, which lost 4 bases and 1 base, there was a span of 7 bases. Germline lookup yields CDR1 SGHTA and CDR2 FQGTGA. CDR3 length equals 14 residues. CDR3 nucleotide sequence: TGTGCCAGCAGCTATACAGTGAACACCGGGGAGCTGTTTTTT. Its protein product is CASSYTVNTGELFF.

This clone showed up just once. The gene calls are TRBV30 and TRBJ1-2, with 7 bases aligning to TRBD1. The CDR3 runs to 12 residues. Losses at the gene ends were 1 base for V and 7 bases for J; bases not matched to a gene: 3. Germline V gives CDR1 GTSNPN, CDR2 SVGIG (reference sequence). This CDR3 reads CAWSADRAGYTF. Here the CDR3 DNA reads TGTGCCTGGAGTGCCGACAGGGCTGGCTACACCTTC. Full variable domain (rest looked up from reference TRBV30 and TRBJ1-2): SQTIHQWPATLVQPVGSPLSLECTVEGTSNPNLYWYRQAAGRGLQLLFYSVGIGQISSEVPQNLSASRPQDRQFILSSKKLLLSDSGFYLCAWSADRAGYTFGSGTRLTVV.

The rearrangement joins TRBV2 to TRBJ2-7, with TRBD1 identical over 10 bases. This CDR3 contains 14 residues. V gave up 6 bases and J gave up 7 bases; unmatched junction bases: 9. In germline, CDR1 is SNHLY, CDR2 FYNNEI. This chain's CDR3 is CASRATGGAGEQYF. CDR3 nucleotide sequence: TGTGCCAGCAGAGCGACAGGGGGCGCGGGGGAGCAGTACTTC.

The V call is TRBV5-5, the J call TRBJ1-4, with 8 bases identical to TRBD1. The CDR3 spans 15 residues. J was trimmed by 0 bases and V by 10 bases; bases with no gene match: 8. Germline CDR1 SGHKS, CDR2 YYEKEE (reference sequence). CDR3 in amino acids: CAGRQGLATNEKLFF. The CDR3, as DNA: TGTGCCGGAAGACAGGGGCTTGCAACTAATGAAAAACTGTTTTTT.

V gene TRBV21-1 combines with J gene TRBJ1-5; the table's D call TRBD1 went unverified against the DNA. TRBV21-1 is recorded as a pseudogene. The CDR3 extends over 13 amino acids. In DNA form, the CDR3 reads TGTGCCAGCAGCCCCAGGGGGGATCAGCCCCAGCATTTT. Protein sequence: CASSPRGDQPQHF.

V gene TRBV30 combines with J gene TRBJ2-2, with TRBD1 as a possible D gene (6 bases). This CDR3 has 12 residues. V lost 6 bases and J 6 bases, leaving 11 bases between the germline ends. Germline V gives CDR1 GTSNPN, CDR2 SVGIG (reference sequence). The CDR3 reads CACAGVAGELFF. DNA for the CDR3: TGTGCCTGTGCAGGGGTGGCCGGGGAGCTGTTTTTT.

The V and J genes are TRBV5-4 and TRBJ2-7; 8 nucleotides agree with TRBD1. The CDR3 length is 18 residues. The ends lost 0 bases at V and 0 bases at J; junction bases unmatched: 11. CDR1 SGHNT and CDR2 YYREEE come from the germline V gene (reference sequence). The CDR3 bases are TGTGCCAGCAGCTTGGCCGCAGGGGGCATGTCGAGCTCCTACGAGCAGTACTTC. Its translation: CASSLAAGGMSSSYEQYF.

This clone was detected only a few times. The chain couples TRBV6-5 to TRBJ2-3, with a possible D match to TRBD1 (6 bases). The V gene's germline CDR1 is MNHEY and CDR2 SVGAGI. Trimming cost V 11 bases and J 4 bases, with 22 bases left between them. The CDR3 has 15 amino acids. The CDR3: CAADDGGPGADTQYF. In DNA, the CDR3 is TGTGCCGCGGATGATGGCGGCCCAGGGGCAGATACGCAGTATTTT.

This clone was recorded a few times. The V call is TRBV11-2, the J call TRBJ2-2; perhaps TRBD1 as D (5 bases). The CDR3 runs 14 residues. V was trimmed by 5 bases and J by 6 bases, leaving 13 bases between them. CDR1 is SGHAT, CDR2 FQNNGV, per germline. Here the CDR3 reads CASSRGSRAGELFF. In DNA, the CDR3 is TGTGCCAGCAGCAGGGGCAGTAGGGCCGGGGAGCTGTTTTTT.

V is TRBV27 and J is TRBJ2-7; TRBD2 agrees at 7 bases. The CDR3 is made up of 15 amino acids. Germline CDR1 reads MNHEY; CDR2 reads SMNVEV (reference sequence). J lost 2 bases, V lost 5 bases, and 9 bases had no gene match. This CDR3 is CASSPSLAATYEQYF. The CDR3 nucleotides are TGTGCCAGCAGTCCTTCGCTAGCGGCCACCTACGAGCAGTACTTC.

V usage is TRBV24-1 and J usage is TRBJ2-1; 11 bases match TRBD1. The CDR3 contains 17 residues. The V gene end was trimmed by 4 bases and the J gene end by 10 bases; junction bases not matched to a gene: 14. In germline, CDR1 is KGHDR, CDR2 SFDVKD. The CDR3 nucleotides are TGTGCCACCAGTGAGAACGGGGGGACAGGGGGGGGTATAGAGCAGTTCTTC. This encodes CATSENGGTGGGIEQFF.

This clone was seen only a few times. CDR3 bases: TGTGCCAGCAGCCAAGCGGCGGGGGGCGGGACCCAGTACTTC. It specifies CASSQAAGGGTQYF. The gene calls are TRBV3-1 (or the pseudogene TRBV3-2) and TRBJ2-5, with 8 bases matching TRBD2. Trimming at V came to 1 base and at J to 7 bases, leaving 5 bases not matched to a gene. CDR1 and CDR2 (germline): LGHDT, YNNKEL (reference sequence). There are 14 residues in the CDR3.

The chain recombines TRBV27 with TRBJ2-7; 11 bases fit TRBD2. The V gene's germline CDR1 is MNHEY and CDR2 SMNVEV (reference sequence). CDR3 length: 14 amino acids. Losses at the gene ends were 8 bases for V and 2 bases for J; bases not matched to a gene: 5. Written as DNA, the CDR3 is TGTGCCAGCGGGACTAGCGGAAGTACCTACGAGCAGTACTTC. This sequence encodes CASGTSGSTYEQYF.